The 29 T cell receptor beta chains reported below all come from one sample, sequenced in a study of beta chain features in type 1 diabetes. Sequencing targeted expressed TCRB transcripts, as all isolated RNA had been reverse transcribed. Profiled with immunoSEQ multiplex PCR; TCRdb holds only in-frame clones, not every one. The sample lists about 350,000 clones; around 20% were seen once. The specimen was naive CD4+ T cells from blood. The source is a woman aged 18-35 years in good health.

This clone occurred a few times. The rearrangement uses TRBV29-1 and TRBJ2-3; TRBD1 aligns across 8 bases. The CDR3 runs to 14 residues. Germline V gene lookup returns CDR1 SQVTM and CDR2 ANQGSEA. Germline trimming cut 6 bases from V and 4 bases from J; bases unmatched to any gene: 9. CDR3 sequence (DNA): TGCAGCGTAACGCGACAGGGGCAGGCAGATACGCAGTATTTT. Its protein is CSVTRQGQADTQYF.

The CDR3 bases are TGCGCCAGCAGCCGCCACGGTAAATCGAACACCGGGGAGCTGTTTTTT. Translated, it gives CASSRHGKSNTGELFF. This sequence joins TRBV4-3 and TRBJ2-2; D gene unclear. CDR3 length: 16 amino acids. The germline V gene has CDR1 LGHNA and CDR2 YSLEER. V was pared by 4 bases and J by 0 bases, with 12 bases between.

This chain uses TRBV6-1 with TRBJ2-7; possibly TRBD2 for D (6 bases). CDR1 and CDR2 (germline): MNHNS, SASEGT. CDR3 length equals 16 residues. The germline V and J ends were trimmed by 4 bases and 6 bases, with 22 bases remaining between them. The CDR3 sequence is CASSGAGTSWGGEQYF. In nucleotides, the CDR3 is TGTGCCAGCAGTGGGGCGGGAACGAGCTGGGGAGGCGAGCAGTACTTC.

This clone was counted between two and nine times. The chain recombines TRBV18 with TRBJ2-5; 7 positions agree with TRBD1. The V and J ends lost 9 bases and 2 bases, in that order; junction bases with no gene match: 6. Germline V lookup: CDR1 KGHSH, CDR2 LQKENI. The CDR3 sequence is 13 residues long. The CDR3 loop is CASSTGDQETQYF. The DNA of the CDR3 is TGTGCCAGTTCTACAGGGGATCAAGAGACCCAGTACTTC.

This clone showed up just a few times. This rearrangement joins TRBV5-1 to TRBJ2-2, with D hard to call. V dropped 4 bases and J dropped 0 bases, with 19 bases sitting between them. The CDR3 totals 18 residues. CDR1 is SGHRS, CDR2 YFSETQ, per germline. The CDR3 bases are TGCGCCAGCAGCCCTTCCCCGACATACTCCGCGAACACCGGGGAGCTGTTTTTT. Its translation: CASSPSPTYSANTGELFF.

This clone was recorded a few times. The chain combines TRBV7-2 with TRBJ2-5; weak D call: TRBD1 (5 bases). Trimming left V 5 bases short and J 2 bases short, with 12 bases between. This CDR3 region has 14 residues. Germline V CDR1 and CDR2: SGHTA, FQGNSA. The DNA for the CDR3 is TGTGCCAGCAGCCTAAGGGGCAGTCAAGAGACCCAGTACTTC. Translated, it gives CASSLRGSQETQYF.

The rearrangement uses TRBV2 and TRBJ2-7, with a weak D call TRBD2 (6 bases). The CDR3 is 12 residues long. In germline, CDR1 is SNHLY, CDR2 FYNNEI. Trimming pared 7 bases from V and 6 bases from J, leaving 13 bases between. The CDR3 here is CASTLGRSEQYF. CDR3 in DNA: TGTGCCAGCACCCTCGGGAGAAGCGAGCAGTACTTC.

This clone has just a few counts. V and J are TRBV7-2 and TRBJ2-7; 10 nucleotides align to TRBD2. The CDR3 totals 15 residues. V was clipped by 5 bases and J by 2 bases; unmatched bases: 6. Germline V gives CDR1 SGHTA, CDR2 FQGNSA. The CDR3 protein is CASSLEAGGAYEQYF. The CDR3 DNA is TGTGCCAGCAGCCTCGAAGCGGGGGGGGCCTACGAGCAGTACTTC.

This clone was counted only a few times. CDR3 nucleotide sequence: TGTGCCAGCTCACCAGGGAGGGACACTGAAGCTTTCTTT. It is translated as CASSPGRDTEAFF. The rearrangement joins TRBV18 to TRBJ1-1; no reliable D call. CDR3 length: 13 amino acids. V lost 2 bases and J 3 bases, leaving 7 bases between the germline ends. In germline, CDR1 is KGHSH, CDR2 LQKENI.

V is TRBV5-1 and J is TRBJ2-3, with D possibly matching TRBD2 (6 bases). Germline CDR1 reads SGHRS; CDR2 reads YFSETQ. Between the trimmed V and J ends, which lost 1 base and 4 bases, there was a span of 10 bases. This CDR3 spans 14 amino acids. The CDR3 spells CASSLPGDADTQYF. The CDR3, as DNA: TGCGCCAGCAGCTTGCCGGGAGACGCAGATACGCAGTATTTT.

This sequence joins TRBV5-4 and TRBJ2-6; the D gene is possibly TRBD2 (7 bases). CDR1 and CDR2 from the germline V gene are SGHNT and YYREEE (reference sequence). The CDR3 sequence is 17 residues long. With 1 base removed from V and 5 bases from J, the gap between germline ends came to 16 bases. The CDR3 sequence: CASSLPQGGDRANVLTF. The CDR3 nucleotides read TGTGCCAGCAGCTTGCCTCAAGGGGGGGACCGGGCCAACGTCCTGACTTTC.

This clone was detected a few times. The chain is built from TRBV9 and TRBJ2-3; TRBD1 is a possible D gene (5 bases). This CDR3 spans 13 amino acids. The V end was cut by 4 bases, the J end by 7 bases, with 13 bases between. Germline CDR1 reads SGDLS; CDR2 reads YYNGEE. The CDR3 spells CASSLEGVNTQYF. CDR3 nucleotide sequence: TGTGCCAGCAGCCTCGAAGGGGTAAATACGCAGTATTTT.

The rearrangement links TRBV14 to TRBJ1-2; possibly TRBD1 for D (6 bases). This CDR3 has 13 amino acids. Germline V gene data show CDR1 as SGHDN and CDR2 as FVKESK. V gave up 4 bases and J gave up 5 bases, with 11 bases separating them. CDR3 protein: CASSPTQGYGYTF. In DNA form, the CDR3 reads TGTGCCAGCAGCCCTACACAGGGATATGGCTACACCTTC.

The rearrangement uses TRBV18 and TRBJ1-2; no clear D. V was cut by 0 bases and J by 8 bases, with 10 bases left in between. The CDR3 runs to 13 residues. CDR1 and CDR2 from the germline V gene are KGHSH and LQKENI. This chain's CDR3 is CASSPPSVQGYTF. CDR3 nucleotides: TGTGCCAGCTCACCACCCTCAGTTCAAGGCTACACCTTC. The full variable domain, with the rest looked up from reference TRBV18 and TRBJ1-2, is NAGVMQNPRHLVRRRGQEARLRCSPMKGHSHVYWYRQLPEEGLKFMVYLQKENIIDESGMPKERFSAEFPKEGPSILRIQQVVRGDSAAYFCASSPPSVQGYTFGSGTRLTVV.

This clone has more than one count but fewer than ten. This rearrangement joins TRBV14 to TRBJ2-1; D possibly corresponds to TRBD2 (6 bases). This CDR3 is built from 15 residues. Germline loops: CDR1 SGHDN, CDR2 FVKESK. Between the trimmed V and J ends, which lost 6 bases and 8 bases, there was a span of 20 bases. The CDR3 DNA is TGTGCCAGCAGTCATTCGGGACTGCCTTTCGATGAGCAGTTCTTC. As protein: CASSHSGLPFDEQFF.

V gene TRBV7-9 combines with J gene TRBJ1-1; unclear D gene. Between the trimmed V and J ends, which lost 3 bases and 0 bases, there was a span of 8 bases. CDR1 SEHNR and CDR2 FQNEAQ come from the germline V gene (reference sequence). CDR3 length: 14 residues. CDR3 region: CASSLTTLNTEAFF. Written as DNA, the CDR3 is TGTGCCAGCAGCTTGACAACCCTGAACACTGAAGCTTTCTTT.

The chain joins TRBV7-2 to TRBJ1-2; 11 nucleotides match TRBD1. V trimming: 2 bases; J trimming: 10 bases; junction bases outside the gene matches: 9. Per the germline V gene, CDR1 is SGHTA and CDR2 is FQGNSA. The CDR3 is 15 amino acids. The CDR3 is CASSLLGQGGEVYTF. CDR3 DNA: TGTGCCAGCAGCTTATTGGGACAGGGGGGTGAGGTCTACACCTTC.

A word on this clone: Other DNA sequences in the sample encode the same CDR3. The chain carries TRBV11-2 and TRBJ2-7; unclear D gene. CDR3 length equals 12 residues. The V end lost 0 bases, the J end lost 3 bases, and 3 bases lay between the germline ends. Germline CDR1 reads SGHAT; CDR2 reads FQNNGV. The chain's CDR3 is CASSLDRYEQYF. CDR3 nucleotide sequence: TGTGCCAGCAGCTTAGACCGCTACGAGCAGTACTTC.

This chain links TRBV30 with TRBJ2-7; tentatively, D is TRBD1 (6 bases). Germline loops: CDR1 GTSNPN, CDR2 SVGIG (reference sequence). Trimming took 1 base from V and 6 from J, leaving 13 bases between them. CDR3 size: 13 residues. CDR3 nucleotide sequence: TGTGCCTGGAGTGGGGGGCGCGTGGGCGAGCAGTACTTC. It yields the protein CAWSGGRVGEQYF.

Comment on this clone: At the DNA level, this CDR3 is encoded by other sequences in the same sample as well. V is TRBV5-1 and J is TRBJ2-7; TRBD2 aligns across 13 bases. CDR1 is SGHRS and CDR2 is YFSETQ in the germline V gene. The CDR3 has 15 residues. The V gene end was trimmed by 2 bases and the J gene end by 3 bases; junction bases not matched to a gene: 2. CDR3 residues: CASSLLAGGVYEQYF. DNA of the CDR3: TGCGCCAGCAGCTTACTAGCGGGGGGGGTCTACGAGCAGTACTTC.

This sequence joins TRBV27 and TRBJ1-1; D may be TRBD1 (5 bases). V was cut by 2 bases and J by 8 bases, with 18 bases left in between. The CDR3 has 15 residues. Per germline, CDR1 MNHEY and CDR2 SMNVEV (reference sequence). DNA of the CDR3: TGTGCCAGCAGTTTAATCATCGGGGGGACGGGCGAAGCTTTCTTT. This codes for CASSLIIGGTGEAFF.

The genes are TRBV11-3 and TRBJ1-2, with D perhaps TRBD1 (6 bases). In germline, CDR1 is SGHNT, CDR2 YENEEA. CDR3 size: 15 residues. Trimming took 5 bases from V and 5 from J, leaving 18 bases between them. CDR3: CASSAPGHGSYGYTF. CDR3 bases: TGTGCCAGCAGCGCACCGGGACACGGAAGTTATGGCTACACCTTC.

This clone has a handful of counts. For the CDR3, the DNA is TGTGCCAGCAGCCATACCGACAGGTCCAATCAGCCCCAGCATTTT. Translation gives CASSHTDRSNQPQHF. The chain has TRBV4-2 and TRBJ1-5, with D possibly matching TRBD1 (6 bases). Germline values: CDR1 LGHNA, CDR2 YNFKEQ. Trimming pared 3 bases from V and 3 bases from J, leaving 12 bases between. The CDR3 is 15 residues long.

This chain connects TRBV7-2 to TRBJ1-1, with D possibly being TRBD1 (6 bases). Germline lookup yields CDR1 SGHTA and CDR2 FQGNSA. This CDR3 is 13 amino acids long. Between the trimmed V and J ends, which lost 4 bases and 6 bases, there was a span of 12 bases. The CDR3 sequence is CASSSQGSAEAFF. As DNA, the CDR3 is TGTGCCAGCAGCTCACAGGGATCAGCTGAAGCTTTCTTT. Full variable domain (outside the CDR3, taken from reference TRBV7-2 and TRBJ1-1): GAGVSQSPSNKVTEKGKDVELRCDPISGHTALYWYRQSLGQGLEFLIYFQGNSAPDKSGLPSDRFSAERTGGSVSTLTIQRTQQEDSAVYLCASSSQGSAEAFFGQGTRLTVV.

V and J are TRBV7-9 and TRBJ1-5, with TRBD1 as a possible D gene (5 bases). CDR3 length equals 15 residues. Between the trimmed V and J ends, which lost 2 bases and 5 bases, there was a span of 13 bases. CDR1 is SEHNR and CDR2 is FQNEAQ in the germline V gene (reference sequence). CDR3 nucleotides: TGTGCCAGCAGCTTATCGGTAATAGGGGATCAGCCCCAGCATTTT. It translates to CASSLSVIGDQPQHF.

The J gene is TRBJ1-1, the V gene TRBV14, with D possibly matching TRBD1 (6 bases). There are 13 residues in the CDR3. V lost 4 bases and J 5 bases, leaving 11 bases between the germline ends. CDR1 is SGHDN, CDR2 FVKESK, per germline. The CDR3 is CASSLTGRTEAFF. The DNA for the CDR3 is TGTGCCAGCAGCCTAACAGGGAGAACTGAAGCTTTCTTT.

This clone occurred a few times. The chain has TRBV5-4 and TRBJ2-5; 10 bases match TRBD2. Germline loops: CDR1 SGHNT, CDR2 YYREEE (reference sequence). V trimming: 4 bases; J trimming: 4 bases; junction bases outside the gene matches: 10. The CDR3 covers 16 residues. CDR3 sequence: CASSQGSGRAGETQYF. The DNA for the CDR3 is TGTGCCAGCAGCCAAGGAAGCGGGAGGGCCGGAGAGACCCAGTACTTC.

This chain links TRBV27 with TRBJ1-5, with D tentatively TRBD1 (5 bases). The CDR3 covers 16 residues. Germline CDR1 is MNHEY and CDR2 is SMNVEV (reference sequence). Trimming removed 5 bases from V and 2 bases from J, with 16 bases in between. CDR3: CASSPITRVGNQPQHF. The CDR3 DNA reads TGTGCCAGCAGTCCGATAACCAGGGTAGGCAATCAGCCCCAGCATTTT.

The J gene is TRBJ1-1, the V gene TRBV9; 11 bases align to TRBD1. This CDR3 is 12 amino acids long. J lost 10 bases, V lost 4 bases, and 3 bases had no gene match. Germline CDR1 reads SGDLS; CDR2 reads YYNGEE. This chain's CDR3 is CASSSGQGVAFF. DNA of the CDR3: TGTGCCAGCAGCTCGGGACAGGGGGTAGCTTTCTTT.